Below, 18 T cell receptor beta chains from the same sample are listed, as sequenced in a study of cytomegalovirus exposure and HLA in healthy donors (dated by TCRdb to the late 2010s). Library creation used the immunoSEQ multiplex PCR assay. A mixture of 60 forward primers for TCR Vbeta segments and 13 reverse primers for TCR Jbeta segments was used in the multiplex PCR. TCRdb's version of the immuneACCESS table is confined to in-frame rearrangements and falls short of the full clone set. An unresolved V gene accounts for under half of the shortfall where checked; the remainder is of unknown origin. Within this sample are approximately 100,000 clones, with around 80% of them counted one time only. Approximately 3% of the sample rests with the top ten. Sequences were obtained from PBMCs. The receptor set was obtained from a woman aged 35 to 49 in good health and CMV-seronegative.

The rearrangement uses TRBV27 and TRBJ2-7; 9 bases align to TRBD1. Germline CDR1 is MNHEY and CDR2 is SMNVEV (reference sequence). There are 15 residues in the CDR3. With V trimmed by 2 bases and J by 2 bases, 4 bases remained unmatched. CDR3 DNA sequence: TGTGCCAGCAGTTTAAGCGGGACAGGGCCCTACGAGCAGTACTTC. Residues: CASSLSGTGPYEQYF.

CDR3 DNA: TGTGCCAGCAGCGCCTACAGATCTTCTGAAGCTTTCTTT. Translation: CASSAYRSSEAFF. This rearrangement joins TRBV9 to TRBJ1-1; no firm D call. The CDR3 runs 13 residues. Per the germline V gene, CDR1 is SGDLS and CDR2 is YYNGEE. V was trimmed by 3 bases and J by 6 bases, leaving 12 bases between them.

This clone has only one observation. The chain couples TRBV7-2 to TRBJ2-2; TRBD1 matches at 7 bases. The germline V gene encodes CDR1 SGHTA and CDR2 FQGNSA. The J segment lost 0 bases and the V segment lost 10 bases, leaving 5 bases of the junction unmatched. The CDR3 spans 14 residues. For the CDR3, the DNA is TGTGCCACACAGGGGTATACGAACACCGGGGAGCTGTTTTTT. It is translated as CATQGYTNTGELFF.

The chain is built from TRBV9 and TRBJ2-1, with a tentative D call TRBD2 (7 bases). Trimming stripped 3 bases from V and 7 bases from J, with 17 bases between. The CDR3 sequence is 15 residues long. From germline, CDR1 is SGDLS and CDR2 YYNGEE. The CDR3 loop is CASSARGGGGNEQFF. In DNA form, the CDR3 reads TGTGCCAGCAGCGCCCGCGGCGGGGGCGGGAATGAGCAGTTCTTC.

This chain links TRBV10-2 with TRBJ1-4, with TRBD1 matching 7 bases. CDR1 and CDR2 from the germline V gene are WSHSY and SAAADI. J gave up 1 base and V 7 bases, and 0 bases lay outside the gene matches. The CDR3 spans 13 residues. The DNA for the CDR3 is TGCGCCAGCACAGGGGGAACTAATGAAAAACTGTTTTTT. Translating gives CASTGGTNEKLFF.

This clone was seen a handful of times. The chain is built from TRBV5-4 and TRBJ1-1; 9 bases line up with TRBD1. The germline gives CDR1 SGHNT, CDR2 YYREEE (reference sequence). J lost 5 bases, V lost 2 bases, and 1 base had no gene match. CDR3 size: 13 residues. The CDR3 loop reads CASSFGTGTEAFF. The CDR3 DNA sequence: TGTGCCAGCAGCTTCGGGACAGGGACTGAAGCTTTCTTT.

A single count supports this clone. The rearrangement links TRBV5-1 to TRBJ2-5; the match to TRBD1 covers 8 bases. Germline trimming cut 4 bases from V and 7 bases from J; bases unmatched to any gene: 9. This CDR3 has 14 residues. The germline V gene encodes CDR1 SGHRS and CDR2 YFSETQ. The CDR3 DNA is TGCGCCAGCAGCCCGGGACAGGTGGACGGGACCCAGTACTTC. Encoded protein: CASSPGQVDGTQYF.

The J gene is TRBJ2-6, the V gene TRBV25-1; 9 positions agree with TRBD1. Germline loops: CDR1 MGHDK, CDR2 SYGVNS. This CDR3 has 15 residues. V shed 4 bases and J 4 bases; nucleotides not matched to a gene: 2. This chain's CDR3 is CASSVQGAGANVLTF. DNA of the CDR3: TGTGCCAGCAGTGTACAGGGGGCAGGGGCCAACGTCCTGACTTTC.

The genes are TRBV29-1 and TRBJ1-1; D is ambiguous. This CDR3 spans 15 amino acids. Trimming shortened V by 4 bases and J by 0 bases, and 15 bases separated the two germline ends. Looked up from germline, CDR1 is SQVTM and CDR2 is ANQGSEA. CDR3 in DNA: TGCAGCGTTGGACCCAGTAACCAGGTGAACACTGAAGCTTTCTTT. It yields the protein CSVGPSNQVNTEAFF.

The chain is built from TRBV12-1 and TRBJ1-5. TRBV12-1 is a pseudogene segment. CDR3 length: 13 amino acids. CDR3 protein: CASSSPSGQPQHF. The CDR3 bases are TGTGCCAGCAGCTCCCCGAGCGGACAGCCCCAGCATTTT.

This clone was seen a handful of times. The junction differs from germline at one of its ends, possibly a read error. This CDR3 is CSSSPSGTLGSTEAFF. CDR3 nucleotides: TGTTCCAGCAGCCCCTCCGGGACACTCGGAAGCACTGAAGCTTTCTTT. J is TRBJ1-1 and V is TRBV7-9; the D gene is possibly TRBD1 (6 bases). This CDR3 has 16 amino acids. In germline, CDR1 is SEHNR, CDR2 FQNEAQ (reference sequence).

This chain joins TRBV6-1 and TRBJ1-2, with D uncertain. Trimming removed 6 bases from V and 0 bases from J, with 14 bases in between. The germline CDR1 and CDR2 sequences are MNHNS and SASEGT. The CDR3 runs to 15 residues. This CDR3 reads CASREAFSANYGYTF. The CDR3 nucleotides read TGTGCCAGCAGAGAGGCCTTCTCAGCTAACTATGGCTACACCTTC.

The chain couples TRBV5-1 to TRBJ2-3; TRBD2 agrees at 7 bases. Germline CDR1 and CDR2: SGHRS and YFSETQ. This CDR3 has 16 residues. With V trimmed by 4 bases and J by 0 bases, 8 bases remained unmatched. The CDR3 loop reads CASSVPGSGSTDTQYF. The CDR3, as DNA: TGCGCCAGCAGCGTGCCTGGTAGCGGGAGCACAGATACGCAGTATTTT.

This sequence joins TRBV18 and TRBJ2-1; TRBD2 matches 7 bases. This CDR3 has 15 amino acids. V lost 2 bases, J lost 7 bases, and 8 bases stayed unmatched. CDR1 and CDR2 from the germline V gene are KGHSH and LQKENI. CDR3 nucleotides: TGTGCCAGCTCACCAAGTATGGGGGGGTGGAATGAGCAGTTCTTC. Its translation is CASSPSMGGWNEQFF.

V and J are TRBV2 and TRBJ2-3; D is unresolved. Germline values: CDR1 SNHLY, CDR2 FYNNEI. V gave up 3 bases and J gave up 6 bases, with 16 bases separating them. The CDR3 runs 15 residues. The CDR3 bases are TGTGCCAGCAGTGATCAGCCGGCGGTGAGGGATACGCAGTATTTT. Its translation is CASSDQPAVRDTQYF. The variable domain in full, completed from reference TRBV2 and TRBJ2-3, reads EPEVTQTPSHQVTQMGQEVILRCVPISNHLYFYWYRQILGQKVEFLVSFYNNEISEKSEIFDDQFSVERPDGSNFTLKIRSTKLEDSAMYFCASSDQPAVRDTQYFGPGTRLTVL.

A single count supports this clone. This chain uses TRBV5-8 with TRBJ1-5; D is perhaps TRBD1 (5 bases). Germline V gene sequence: CDR1 SGHTS, CDR2 YDEGEE. The CDR3 contains 14 residues. V dropped 3 bases and J dropped 11 bases, with 18 bases sitting between them. The CDR3 spells CASSWVGGVLTQHF. Written as DNA, the CDR3 is TGTGCCAGCAGCTGGGTTGGGGGGGTATTAACCCAGCATTTT. The full variable domain, with the rest looked up from reference TRBV5-8 and TRBJ1-5, is EAGVTQSPTHLIKTRGQQATLRCSPISGHTSVYWYQQALGLGLQFLLWYDEGEERNRGNFPPRFSGRQFPNYSSELNVNALELEDSALYLCASSWVGGVLTQHFGDGTRLSIL.

This chain links TRBV7-9 with TRBJ1-5, with 8 bases fitting TRBD1. V dropped 6 bases and J dropped 6; count of bases not matched to a gene: 4. The germline V gene encodes CDR1 SEHNR and CDR2 FQNEAQ (reference sequence). The CDR3 is 13 amino acids. Here the CDR3 reads CASSRTGSQPQHF. The DNA of the CDR3 is TGTGCCAGCAGTCGGACAGGGAGTCAGCCCCAGCATTTT.

The chain joins TRBV19 to TRBJ1-6; D might be TRBD1 (5 bases). With 1 base removed from V and 10 bases from J, the gap between germline ends came to 14 bases. There are 15 residues in the CDR3. Per germline, CDR1 LNHDA and CDR2 SQIVND (reference sequence). CDR3 residues: CASSIVWQGGSPLHF. The CDR3 coding sequence is TGTGCCAGTAGTATAGTTTGGCAGGGAGGATCACCCCTCCACTTT.